This T cell receptor beta chain was observed in a study of long-term antiretroviral therapy in people with HIV. The count of this clone is one. Its antigen remains unidentified. V lost 4 bases, J lost 5 bases, and 12 bases lay in between. Germline V lookup: CDR1 SGHNT, CDR2 YYREEE (reference sequence). The CDR3 has 13 amino acids. At least two post-ART and at least one pre-ART PBMC sample were available for each donor. The study's findings and limits: Whichever time point was examined, clones expanded before ART dominated the repertoire. Diversity measured after ART increased yet remained under transplant donor controls.

The run of the v3.0 immunoSEQ assay was at survey level. The assay was immunoSEQ multiplex PCR, and TCRdb's table has in-frame clones only and misses some. The sample includes about 36,000 clones, around 94% of them seen just once. The chain links TRBV5-4 to TRBJ1-1, with D possibly TRBD1 on 5 matching bases. Sequenced material: unsorted PBMCs, taken 4.1 years after starting antiretroviral therapy. The sequence was obtained from a woman between 50 and 59 years old with HIV. The CDR3: CASSPAQGTEAFF. As DNA, the CDR3 is TGTGCCAGCAGCCCCGCCCAGGGAACTGAAGCTTTCTTT.